There are many counts of the clone carrying this TCR beta chain. Its specificity is unknown. This sample is drawn from a study of T cells in Graves' hyperthyroidism and ophthalmopathy. J lost 8 bases, V lost 6 bases, and 16 bases had no gene match. The CDR3 length is 15 residues. In germline, CDR1 is SGHRS, CDR2 YFSETQ. The PBMCs were sourced from fresh peripheral blood (more than 9 ml). Findings and limits, study-wide: Ophthalmopathy cases were set apart from stable hyperthyroidism by a 13 V-J model.

TCR beta CDR3 sequences were amplified from RNA transcripts. The TCR CDR3 first-round RT-PCR relied on the HTBI primer set. MiXCR, applied by TCRdb to the multiplex PCR reads, yields one record per CDR3 protein. Among under 350,000 distinct CDR3 sequences listed, more than 15% were seen once. V usage is TRBV5-1 and J usage is TRBJ1-2, with 7 bases matching TRBD1. Source material: blood. The sequence was obtained from a woman aged 55-70 years with Graves' ophthalmopathy. The CDR3 reads CASNEGAGGGGGYTF. CDR3 bases: TGCGCCAGCAACGAGGGGGCCGGTGGGGGAGGAGGCTACACCTTC.